Listed below are T cell receptor beta chains from one sample, sequenced in a study of immune heterogeneity within non-small cell lung tumors. TCRdb used MiXCR to reprocess the multiplex PCR reads, holding one entry per CDR3 protein. This sample carries 6,700 or so distinct CDR3 sequences, about 20% of them seen once, and the ten largest clones take approximately 9%. The sample taken for sequencing was lung tumor tissue. All receptors derive from a man in his 70s with non-small cell lung cancer. Both conserved end residues are part of each CDR3. The D gene is left open where the match is weak. Rows give clone size only sometimes, using once, few, many, or a class for an expanded clone.

TRBV4-2	-	TRBJ2-7	15	-	TGTGCCAGCAGCCCTCGTGAGGGTGAAGCCTACGAGCAGTACTTC	CASSPREGEAYEQYF
TRBV20-1	medium-sized	TRBJ1-6	17	TRBD1	TGCAGTGCCCGGGACAGGGCCTATAGCTCCTATAATTCACCCCTCCACTTT	CSARDRAYSSYNSPLHF
TRBV27	medium-sized	TRBJ2-7	16	-	TGTGCCAGCAGTCCTACTGGACTTTCCACCCCCGTGGAGCAGTACTTC	CASSPTGLSTPVEQYF
TRBV3-1	many	TRBJ2-7	14	TRBD1	TGTGCCAGCAGCCACGGGACAGGCGCCTACGAGCAGTACTTC	CASSHGTGAYEQYF
TRBV6-4	-	TRBJ2-5	13	TRBD1	TGTGCCAGCAGCTTGGGACAGGGAGAGACCCAGTACTTC	CASSLGQGETQYF
TRBV2	medium-sized	TRBJ1-2	14	-	TGTGCCAGCAGACGCGGGACGGATGGACGGGGCTACACCTTC	CASRRGTDGRGYTF
TRBV6-1	many	TRBJ1-1	13	TRBD1	TGTGCCAGCAGTTATATGGGGGGACAGTCAGCTTTCTTT	CASSYMGGQSAFF
TRBV2	medium-sized	TRBJ1-4	15	-	TGTGCCAGCAGCGCGGACACTGCAACTAATGAAAAACTGTTTTTT	CASSADTATNEKLFF
TRBV4-1	-	TRBJ1-2	15	TRBD1	TGCGCCAGCAGCCAAGTGGGGGACAGGGGGGGGGGCTACACCTTC	CASSQVGDRGGGYTF
TRBV19	medium-sized	TRBJ2-2	18	-	TGTGCCAGTAGTACCCCCCGGCTGGGCAGGGTAAACACCGGGGAGCTGTTTTTT	CASSTPRLGRVNTGELFF
TRBV18	-	TRBJ2-3	12	-	TGTGCCAGCTCACCCGAGACAGATACGCAGTATTTT	CASSPETDTQYF
TRBV20-1	medium-sized	TRBJ2-5	11	-	TGCAGTGGACAGTACCAAGAGACCCAGTACTTC	CSGQYQETQYF
TRBV20-1	medium-sized	TRBJ2-3	17	TRBD2	TGCAGTGCTAGTCCCGGACTAGCGGGGGGTTCCACAGATACGCAGTATTTT	CSASPGLAGGSTDTQYF
TRBV10-1	medium-sized	TRBJ2-7	15	-	TGCGCCAGCAGTGAGAAGCCGGGACACTACTACGAGCAGTACTTC	CASSEKPGHYYEQYF
TRBV7-9	many	TRBJ2-7	13	-	TGTGCCAGCAGCTTCCGGGGGGCGGGGGAGCAGTACTTC	CASSFRGAGEQYF
TRBV6-1	few	TRBJ2-3	15	-	TGTGCCAGCAGTGAAAGTAGGGGGGGGGCGGATACGCAGTATTTT	CASSESRGGADTQYF
TRBV5-1	medium-sized	TRBJ1-1	15	-	TGCGCCAGCAGCTCTTCAACTACAGGGACCGCTGAAGCTTTCTTT	CASSSSTTGTAEAFF
TRBV20-1	-	TRBJ2-5	14	-	TGCAGTGCTCCCGTTCCCGAAGGCAAGAGTACCCAGTACTTC	CSAPVPEGKSTQYF
TRBV6-2/TRBV6-3	-	TRBJ2-7	16	-	TGTGCCAGCAGTTATCTCGGAACAGGGCGAAAATTCGAGCAGTACTTC	CASSYLGTGRKFEQYF
TRBV9	many	TRBJ1-2	16	-	TGTGCCAGCAGCGGTAAGAGTACCGGCCCCCTCTATGGCTACACCTTC	CASSGKSTGPLYGYTF
TRBV28	medium-sized	TRBJ2-3	18	TRBD2	TGTGCCAGCAGTATCGCCGGGACTAGCGACCCATCCACAGATACGCAGTATTTT	CASSIAGTSDPSTDTQYF
TRBV6-1	medium-sized	TRBJ2-7	12	-	TGTGCCAGCAGCCGGACTCTGGGGGAGCAGTACTTC	CASSRTLGEQYF
TRBV2	medium-sized	TRBJ2-7	11	-	TGTGCCAGCAGTCCCCACTACGAGCAGTACTTC	CASSPHYEQYF
TRBV18	-	TRBJ2-3	17	TRBD2	TGTGCCAGCTCACCACGCCCCGGGACTAGCGGCACAGATACGCAGTATTTT	CASSPRPGTSGTDTQYF
TRBV10-3	-	TRBJ2-3	14	-	TGTGCCATCAGAACGGGACTTCGCACAGATACGCAGTATTTT	CAIRTGLRTDTQYF
TRBV5-4	many	TRBJ1-2	15	TRBD1	TGTGCCAGCAGCTCCCTAGGGGGCACAAACTATGGCTACACCTTC	CASSSLGGTNYGYTF
TRBV18	few	TRBJ2-5	17	-	TGTGCCAGCTCACCACAGGCGGCGGGACACCCCCAAGAGACCCAGTACTTC	CASSPQAAGHPQETQYF
TRBV29-1	-	TRBJ1-4	13	TRBD1	TGCAGCGCTCAGGGGGCAGACAATGAAAAACTGTTTTTT	CSAQGADNEKLFF
TRBV12-3/TRBV12-4	medium-sized	TRBJ2-7	11	-	TGTGCCAGCAGTATCTCCTACGAGCAGTACTTC	CASSISYEQYF